Below, 10 T cell receptor beta chains from the same sample are listed, as sequenced in a study of shared clonotypes between healthy human individuals. Only in-frame clones appear in the TCRdb table, and some are missing; sequencing was by immunoSEQ multiplex PCR. Of about 2 million clones detected, roughly 94% appear once; the ten largest clones hold approximately 0.13%. The sequencing input was naive CD4+ T cells sorted from blood. Subset here: CD45RA+ positively selected. These receptors all come from a man between 18 and 35 years old in good health.

This clone appeared a single time. V usage is TRBV9 and J usage is TRBJ2-6; D is unclear. CDR1 SGDLS and CDR2 YYNGEE come from the germline V gene. This CDR3 spans 13 amino acids. V shed 4 bases and J shed 2 bases, with 4 bases lying between them. The CDR3: CASSRTGANVLTF. DNA of the CDR3: TGTGCCAGCAGCCGAACTGGGGCCAACGTCCTGACTTTC.

This sequence joins TRBV21-1 and TRBJ2-7; TRBD1, the table's D call, was not compared with the DNA. TRBV21-1 is designated a pseudogene. The CDR3 has 15 residues. CDR3 DNA: TGTGCCAGCATCCTGGGACAGGGAGGAACCTACGAGCAGTACTTC. This codes for CASILGQGGTYEQYF.

This sequence joins TRBV1 and TRBJ2-7; the table gives TRBD1 as D, unverified against the DNA. TRBV1 is listed as a pseudogene. The CDR3 is made up of 15 amino acids. CDR3 sequence reads: CTSSQEPAGPYEQYF. The CDR3 DNA follows: TGCACCAGCAGCCAAGAACCTGCAGGCCCCTACGAGCAGTACTTC.

The chain has TRBV7-2 and TRBJ2-3, with no clear D. Germline lookup yields CDR1 SGHTA and CDR2 FQGNSA. V lost 4 bases and J 4 bases, leaving 12 bases between the germline ends. CDR3 length: 14 amino acids. The CDR3 bases are TGTGCCAGCAGCTCCGTCGGGCTCCCAGATACGCAGTATTTT. Protein product: CASSSVGLPDTQYF. The full variable domain, in which reference TRBV7-2 and TRBJ2-3 provide the parts outside the CDR3, is GAGVSQSPSNKVTEKGKDVELRCDPISGHTALYWYRQSLGQGLEFLIYFQGNSAPDKSGLPSDRFSAERTGGSVSTLTIQRTQQEDSAVYLCASSSVGLPDTQYFGPGTRLTVL.

The rearrangement joins TRBV29-1 to TRBJ1-2; D gene uncertain. V lost 1 base and J 4 bases, leaving 10 bases between the germline ends. CDR3 length: 13 residues. Germline lookup yields CDR1 SQVTM and CDR2 ANQGSEA. CDR3 bases: TGCAGCGTTGAAGGGAAAGGCGTCTATGGCTACACCTTC. Its translation: CSVEGKGVYGYTF. Using reference TRBV29-1 and TRBJ1-2 for the parts outside the CDR3, the full variable domain is SAVISQKPSRDICQRGTSLTIQCQVDSQVTMMFWYRQQPGQSLTLIATANQGSEATYESGFVIDKFPISRPNLTFSTLTVSNMSPEDSSIYLCSVEGKGVYGYTFGSGTRLTVV.

The rearrangement uses TRBV5-1 and TRBJ2-7; 8 positions match TRBD1. The CDR3 has 14 residues. Trimming took 4 bases from V and 4 from J; bases not matched to a gene: 7. Germline CDR1 SGHRS, CDR2 YFSETQ. CDR3 amino acids: CASSPQDRAYEQYF. The CDR3 DNA follows: TGCGCCAGCAGCCCTCAGGACAGGGCATACGAGCAGTACTTC. The whole variable domain, filled in from reference TRBV5-1 and TRBJ2-7, reads KAGVTQTPRYLIKTRGQQVTLSCSPISGHRSVSWYQQTPGQGLQFLFEYFSETQRNKGNFPGRFSGRQFSNSRSEMNVSTLELGDSALYLCASSPQDRAYEQYFGPGTRLTVT.

The DNA of the CDR3 is TGCAGCGTTGGTCTTTTAGTCGGGGAGACCCAGTACTTC. Translation: CSVGLLVGETQYF. The chain links TRBV29-1 to TRBJ2-5; D uncertain. Germline V gives CDR1 SQVTM, CDR2 ANQGSEA. V lost 4 bases and J 5 bases, leaving 14 bases between the germline ends. CDR3 length equals 13 residues.

The chain recombines TRBV6-1 with TRBJ2-3, with 8 bases matching TRBD2. The germline V gene encodes CDR1 MNHNS and CDR2 SASEGT. The CDR3 covers 16 residues. After removal of 0 bases from V and 2 bases from J, the junction contained 4 bases not matched to a gene. The CDR3 region has the DNA TGTGCCAGCAGTGAAGCGGTCGGGAGGGTCACAGATACGCAGTATTTT. It encodes CASSEAVGRVTDTQYF.

The genes are TRBV19 and TRBJ2-3, with a tentative D call TRBD2 (5 bases). Germline lookup yields CDR1 LNHDA and CDR2 SQIVND (reference sequence). The CDR3 is 14 amino acids. Trimming took 8 bases from V and 3 from J, leaving 15 bases between them. The CDR3 protein is CASRGLVGTDTQYF. CDR3 DNA: TGTGCCAGTCGCGGGCTGGTGGGTACAGATACGCAGTATTTT.

This clone was observed a few times. The same CDR3 is also encoded by other DNA sequences in this sample. V and J are TRBV28 and TRBJ2-5; no clear D. CDR1 MDHEN and CDR2 SYDVKM come from the germline V gene. The CDR3 has 11 amino acids. V was trimmed by 2 bases and J by 5 bases, leaving 3 bases between them. CDR3: CASSLEETQYF. The CDR3 DNA reads as TGTGCCAGCAGTTTAGAGGAGACCCAGTACTTC.